Following are 13 T cell receptor beta chains from one sample sequenced in a study of blood T cell repertoires in COVID-19. Generated by immunoSEQ multiplex PCR, the TCRdb table keeps only in-frame clones and is missing some. Of roughly 100,000 clones listed, around 90% are singletons. The material sequenced was peripheral blood. Receptors originate from a human donor with COVID-19, enrolled during active disease. The donor label of this sample is uncertain.

V usage is TRBV19 and J usage is TRBJ2-7; TRBD1 might be the D (7 bases). V lost 9 bases and J 6 bases, leaving 21 bases between the germline ends. Germline-derived CDR1 and CDR2 are LNHDA and SQIVND (reference sequence). This CDR3 has 14 amino acids. This CDR3 is CASQPATGTFEQYF. The CDR3 coding sequence is TGTGCCAGCCAACCGGCGACAGGGACTTTCGAGCAGTACTTC. Based on the CDR3 plus reference TRBV19 and TRBJ2-7, the full variable domain is DGGITQSPKYLFRKEGQNVTLSCEQNLNHDAMYWYRQDPGQGLRLIYYSQIVNDFQKGDIAEGYSVSREKKESFPLTVTSAQKNPTAFYLCASQPATGTFEQYFGPGTRLTVT.

V and J are TRBV12-5 and TRBJ2-3; 7 bases fit TRBD2. This CDR3 region has 15 residues. Germline V gene sequence: CDR1 LGHNT, CDR2 FRNRAP. V lost 2 bases to trimming and J lost 1 base; unmatched junction nucleotides: 3. The CDR3 loop is CASGLSAGRTDTQYF. In DNA form, the CDR3 reads TGTGCTAGTGGTTTGTCAGCGGGGCGCACAGATACGCAGTATTTT. Together with reference TRBV12-5 and TRBJ2-3, the CDR3 gives the full variable domain: DARVTQTPRHKVTEMGQEVTMRCQPILGHNTVFWYRQTMMQGLELLAYFRNRAPLDDSGMPKDRFSAEMPDATLATLKIQPSEPRDSAVYFCASGLSAGRTDTQYFGPGTRLTVL.

V and J are TRBV29-1 and TRBJ1-6; D gene unclear. The CDR3 length is 13 residues. V was shortened by 7 bases and J by 7 bases, with 14 bases between the two germline ends. In germline, CDR1 is SQVTM, CDR2 ANQGSEA. CDR3 sequence reads: CSASEGQNSPLHF. The CDR3 DNA sequence: TGCAGCGCCTCTGAGGGTCAGAATTCACCCCTCCACTTT.

This chain joins TRBV4-1 and TRBJ1-2; 7 bases agree with TRBD1. Trimming removed 1 base from V and 0 bases from J; junction bases left unmatched: 5. The CDR3 has 16 residues. The germline gives CDR1 MGHRA, CDR2 YSYEKL. CDR3 sequence: CASSQGQGNSNYGYTF. As DNA, the CDR3 is TGCGCCAGCAGCCAAGGACAGGGTAACTCTAACTATGGCTACACCTTC.

V and J are TRBV5-1 and TRBJ1-1; maybe TRBD1 (6 bases). V lost 4 bases and J lost 5, with 27 bases in between. Germline V gene lookup returns CDR1 SGHRS and CDR2 YFSETQ. The CDR3 runs 18 residues. DNA of the CDR3: TGCGCCAGCAGCGCATCTTCCAGGGGACGGGAAAGTGGGACTGAAGCTTTCTTT. This encodes CASSASSRGRESGTEAFF.

The genes are TRBV6-2 or TRBV6-3 and TRBJ1-4; 7 bases are shared with TRBD1. Losses at the gene ends were 5 bases for V and 3 bases for J; bases not matched to a gene: 6. The V gene's germline CDR1 is MNHEY and CDR2 SVGEGT. CDR3 length: 15 amino acids. The CDR3 DNA sequence: TGTGCCAGCAGTGTCGGGACAGCCCCTAATGAAAAACTGTTTTTT. It encodes CASSVGTAPNEKLFF.

The chain recombines TRBV6-5 with TRBJ2-5, with 8 bases that match TRBD2. Germline V CDR1 and CDR2: MNHEY, SVGAGI. Unmatched junction bases numbered 5, after V lost 8 bases and J lost 0 bases. The CDR3 length is 14 residues. DNA of the CDR3: TGTGCCAGCGGCACTAGCGGCGACCAAGAGACCCAGTACTTC. Translated: CASGTSGDQETQYF.

This chain joins TRBV5-4 and TRBJ2-2, with D possibly TRBD1 on 6 matching bases. Germline lookup yields CDR1 SGHNT and CDR2 YYREEE (reference sequence). Trimming pared 0 bases from V and 5 bases from J, leaving 11 bases between. The CDR3 runs 15 residues. CDR3 sequence (DNA): TGTGCCAGCAGCTTGGCGGACAGACCTACCGGGGAGCTGTTTTTT. Protein product: CASSLADRPTGELFF.

The chain carries TRBV5-5 and TRBJ2-7; tentative D call: TRBD1 (5 bases). Germline-derived CDR1 and CDR2 are SGHKS and YYEKEE (reference sequence). CDR3 length: 16 residues. V was trimmed by 0 bases and J by 2 bases, leaving 15 bases between them. CDR3 in DNA: TGTGCCAGCAGCTTGGCCGAAACAGGCCTAGCCTACGAGCAGTACTTC. It is translated as CASSLAETGLAYEQYF.

The gene calls are TRBV29-1 and TRBJ2-6; TRBD1 might be the D (6 bases). The CDR3 is 17 residues long. V dropped 4 bases and J dropped 1 base, with 17 bases sitting between them. Germline lookup yields CDR1 SQVTM and CDR2 ANQGSEA. The CDR3 DNA reads TGCAGCGTTGCTTGGGACAACCAATGGTCTGGGGCCAACGTCCTGACTTTC. It yields the protein CSVAWDNQWSGANVLTF.

The chain links TRBV5-1 to TRBJ2-2; 8 bases map to TRBD1. The germline V gene has CDR1 SGHRS and CDR2 YFSETQ. The junction had 6 bases not matched to a gene; V was cut back by 4 bases and J by 1 base. The CDR3 has 16 amino acids. CDR3 residues: CASSPPGTGNTGELFF. CDR3 DNA sequence: TGCGCCAGCAGCCCGCCCGGGACAGGGAACACCGGGGAGCTGTTTTTT.

The rearrangement links TRBV28 to TRBJ2-7, with TRBD1 as a possible D gene (5 bases). Deletions cut 6 bases from V and 2 bases from J, with 8 bases between. CDR1 and CDR2 (germline): MDHEN, SYDVKM. The CDR3 has 12 amino acids. The CDR3 DNA sequence: TGTGCCAGCAGCGACAGAGCCTACGAGCAGTACTTC. Its protein is CASSDRAYEQYF.

The rearrangement joins TRBV6-5 to TRBJ1-1, with a possible D match to TRBD1 (5 bases). V lost 6 bases and J lost 4, with 12 bases in between. Germline CDR1 is MNHEY and CDR2 is SVGAGI. This CDR3 comprises 13 residues. CDR3 nucleotide sequence: TGTGCCAGCAGGGCCTCAGGGCGCACTGAAGCTTTCTTT. Residues: CASRASGRTEAFF.